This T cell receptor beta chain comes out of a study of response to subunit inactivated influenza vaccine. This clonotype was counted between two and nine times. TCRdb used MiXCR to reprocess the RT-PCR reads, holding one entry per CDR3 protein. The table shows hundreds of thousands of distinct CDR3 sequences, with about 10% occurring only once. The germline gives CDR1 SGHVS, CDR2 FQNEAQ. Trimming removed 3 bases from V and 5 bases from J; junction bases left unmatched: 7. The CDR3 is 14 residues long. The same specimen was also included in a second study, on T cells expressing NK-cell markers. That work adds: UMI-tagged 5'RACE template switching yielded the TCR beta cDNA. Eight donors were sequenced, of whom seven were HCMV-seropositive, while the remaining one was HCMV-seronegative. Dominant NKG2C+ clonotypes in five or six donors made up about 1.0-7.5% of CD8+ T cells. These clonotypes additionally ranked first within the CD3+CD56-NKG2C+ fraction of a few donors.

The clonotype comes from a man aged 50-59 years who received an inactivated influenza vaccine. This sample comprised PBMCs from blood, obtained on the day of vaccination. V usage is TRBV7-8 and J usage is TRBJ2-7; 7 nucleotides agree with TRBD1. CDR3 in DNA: TGTGCCAGCAGCTTTATGACAGGGTGGAACGAGCAGTACTTC. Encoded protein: CASSFMTGWNEQYF. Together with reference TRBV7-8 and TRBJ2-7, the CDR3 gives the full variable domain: GAGVSQSPRYKVAKRGQDVALRCDPISGHVSLFWYQQALGQGPEFLTYFQNEAQLDKSGLPSDRFFAERPEGSVSTLKIQRTQQEDSAVYLCASSFMTGWNEQYFGPGTRLTVT.